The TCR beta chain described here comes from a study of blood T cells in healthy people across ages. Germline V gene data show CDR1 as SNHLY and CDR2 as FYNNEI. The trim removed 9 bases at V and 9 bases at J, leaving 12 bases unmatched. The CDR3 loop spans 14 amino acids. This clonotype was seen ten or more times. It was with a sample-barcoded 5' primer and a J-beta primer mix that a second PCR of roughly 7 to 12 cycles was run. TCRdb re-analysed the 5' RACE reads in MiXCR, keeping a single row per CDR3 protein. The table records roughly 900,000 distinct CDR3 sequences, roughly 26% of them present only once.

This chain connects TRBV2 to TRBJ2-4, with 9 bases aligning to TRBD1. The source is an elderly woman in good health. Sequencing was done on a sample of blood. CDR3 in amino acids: CASTGQGGGTIQYF. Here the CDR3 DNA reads TGTGCCAGTACGGGACAGGGAGGTGGAACCATTCAGTACTTC. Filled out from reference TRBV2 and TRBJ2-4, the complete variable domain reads EPEVTQTPSHQVTQMGQEVILRCVPISNHLYFYWYRQILGQKVEFLVSFYNNEISEKSEIFDDQFSVERPDGSNFTLKIRSTKLEDSAMYFCASTGQGGGTIQYFGAGTRLSVL.